These 31 T cell receptor beta chains were sequenced from one sample in a study of blood T cell repertoires in COVID-19. The method was immunoSEQ multiplex PCR; TCRdb's version includes in-frame clones alone and lacks a portion of them. The sample gives approximately 240,000 clones, approximately 80% of which show up once; more than 4.5% is in the top ten. Input material: peripheral blood. The receptors shown here come from an elderly woman with active or convalescent COVID-19.

The J gene is TRBJ1-4, the V gene TRBV7-2, with 7 bases lining up with TRBD1. V was clipped by 5 bases and J by 6 bases; unmatched bases: 6. The CDR3 totals 14 residues. Germline V gives CDR1 SGHTA, CDR2 FQGNSA. CDR3 nucleotides: TGTGCCAGCAGCCGCCGTACAGGGGATGAAAAACTGTTTTTT. This sequence encodes CASSRRTGDEKLFF.

The chain uses TRBV19 and TRBJ2-1; 10 bases are shared with TRBD2. CDR1 is LNHDA and CDR2 is SQIVND in the germline V gene (reference sequence). Trimming removed 1 base from V and 6 bases from J; junction bases left unmatched: 0. The CDR3 contains 14 residues. Here the CDR3 reads CASSIVAGGNEQFF. The CDR3, as DNA: TGTGCCAGTAGTATAGTAGCGGGAGGCAATGAGCAGTTCTTC.

The rearrangement links TRBV2 to TRBJ2-7; 9 positions agree with TRBD1. V trimming: 1 base; J trimming: 3 bases; junction bases outside the gene matches: 10. The CDR3 runs to 17 residues. Germline V lookup: CDR1 SNHLY, CDR2 FYNNEI. Here the CDR3 DNA reads TGTGCCAGCAGTGAAGGGCCCCTTACAGGGGGCGGCTACGAGCAGTACTTC. The encoded protein is CASSEGPLTGGGYEQYF. The whole variable domain, remainder taken from reference TRBV2 and TRBJ2-7, is EPEVTQTPSHQVTQMGQEVILRCVPISNHLYFYWYRQILGQKVEFLVSFYNNEISEKSEIFDDQFSVERPDGSNFTLKIRSTKLEDSAMYFCASSEGPLTGGGYEQYFGPGTRLTVT.

The chain carries TRBV30 and TRBJ1-2; 7 bases line up with TRBD1. The CDR3 has 16 amino acids. V lost 3 bases and J lost 5; bases outside the gene matches: 15. Germline assignment: CDR1 GTSNPN and CDR2 SVGIG (reference sequence). CDR3: CAWRASGTVEKYGYTF. In nucleotides, the CDR3 is TGTGCCTGGAGGGCCTCCGGGACAGTCGAGAAGTATGGCTACACCTTC.

The J gene is TRBJ2-1, the V gene TRBV29-1; the D gene is possibly TRBD2 (6 bases). The CDR3 length is 11 residues. V was shortened by 3 bases and J by 15 bases, with 15 bases between the two germline ends. Per germline, CDR1 SQVTM and CDR2 ANQGSEA. The CDR3 protein is CSVDSWGRRFF. CDR3 nucleotide sequence: TGCAGCGTTGATTCCTGGGGGAGGAGGTTCTTC.

The gene calls are TRBV3-1 (or the pseudogene TRBV3-2) and TRBJ2-1; TRBD2 matches at 12 bases. CDR3 length equals 16 residues. V lost 4 bases and J lost 8; bases outside the gene matches: 9. Germline values: CDR1 LGHDT, CDR2 YNNKEL (reference sequence). CDR3 in amino acids: CASSLLTSGSKDEQFF. The CDR3 DNA reads as TGTGCCAGCAGCCTCCTGACTAGCGGGAGCAAGGATGAGCAGTTCTTC.

This clone was recorded only once. The V and J genes are TRBV30 and TRBJ2-3; 8 nucleotides align to TRBD2. The CDR3 consists of 15 residues. The germline gives CDR1 GTSNPN, CDR2 SVGIG (reference sequence). Germline trimming cut 4 bases from V and 3 bases from J; bases unmatched to any gene: 9. The CDR3, as DNA: TGTGCCTGGATCCCCGTAGCGGGATATACAGATACGCAGTATTTT. It codes for CAWIPVAGYTDTQYF.

V usage is TRBV28 and J usage is TRBJ1-6; D gene ambiguous. Trimming cost V 8 bases and J 12 bases, with 20 bases left between them. In germline, CDR1 is MDHEN, CDR2 SYDVKM. The CDR3 totals 14 residues. For the CDR3, the DNA is TGTGCCAGCCAGACTCCCGACGGTTTTCGACCCCTCCACTTT. Protein product: CASQTPDGFRPLHF.

The V and J genes are TRBV19 and TRBJ1-5; D remains unclear. CDR1 and CDR2 from the germline V gene are LNHDA and SQIVND (reference sequence). This CDR3 has 16 residues. Between the trimmed V and J ends, which lost 4 bases and 6 bases, there was a span of 19 bases. The CDR3 DNA sequence: TGTGCCAGTAGTAACCTCCGGAAGGGAGCGAGTCAGCCCCAGCATTTT. Protein sequence: CASSNLRKGASQPQHF.

The chain employs TRBV5-1 and TRBJ2-3; 8 bases align to TRBD1. Germline V CDR1 and CDR2: SGHRS, YFSETQ. This CDR3 is built from 15 residues. With 5 bases clipped from V and 1 base from J, the junction kept 6 bases outside the gene matches. Written as DNA, the CDR3 is TGCGCCAGCAGTTTAATGGGACAGGGCACAGATACGCAGTATTTT. Translation: CASSLMGQGTDTQYF.

This chain joins TRBV27 and TRBJ2-5; D call uncertain. The V end lost 4 bases, the J end lost 1 base, and 7 bases lay between the germline ends. The CDR3 length is 13 residues. Germline V lookup: CDR1 MNHEY, CDR2 SMNVEV (reference sequence). The CDR3 loop reads CASSSPSQETQYF. In DNA form, the CDR3 reads TGTGCCAGCAGTTCCCCCTCCCAAGAGACCCAGTACTTC.

The rearrangement joins TRBV2 to TRBJ1-3; TRBD1 matches 8 bases. This CDR3 has 17 amino acids. Germline V gene data show CDR1 as SNHLY and CDR2 as FYNNEI. Trimming took 7 bases from V and 3 from J; bases not matched to a gene: 14. In nucleotides, the CDR3 is TGTGCCAGCACCCCTCGATCGGTTGGGACAGGTGGAAACACCATATATTTT. The encoded protein is CASTPRSVGTGGNTIYF.

The chain combines TRBV5-1 with TRBJ1-1; no firm D call. CDR1 and CDR2 (germline): SGHRS, YFSETQ. CDR3 length equals 15 residues. V gave up 5 bases and J gave up 1 base, with 15 bases separating them. The DNA of the CDR3 is TGCGCCAGCAGATTTTTCGCCGGGGAGAACACTGAAGCTTTCTTT. Its translation: CASRFFAGENTEAFF.

V is TRBV6-5 and J is TRBJ1-6; 7 nucleotides match TRBD1. Germline V gene data show CDR1 as MNHEY and CDR2 as SVGAGI. CDR3 size: 15 residues. Losses at the gene ends were 2 bases for V and 9 bases for J; bases not matched to a gene: 7. CDR3 region: CASSYQRQGPSPLHF. Here the CDR3 DNA reads TGTGCCAGCAGTTACCAGAGACAGGGCCCTTCACCCCTCCACTTT.

The chain is built from TRBV9 and TRBJ2-1; maybe TRBD1 (6 bases). The V gene lost 2 bases and the J gene lost 9 bases, with 21 bases spanning the gap. Germline V CDR1 and CDR2: SGDLS, YYNGEE. This CDR3 has 16 amino acids. CDR3 nucleotide sequence: TGTGCCAGCAGCGTGGATACGGGACACGGTTATGGTGAGCAGTTCTTC. Translation gives CASSVDTGHGYGEQFF.

A few counts support this clone. The V gene is TRBV4-1, the J gene TRBJ2-3, with TRBD2 matching over 9 bases. Germline trimming cut 3 bases from V and 6 bases from J; bases unmatched to any gene: 10. The CDR3 covers 16 residues. Germline assignment: CDR1 MGHRA and CDR2 YSYEKL. CDR3 sequence (DNA): TGCGCCAGCAGCCAGTCCGGTAGCGGGAGAGGGGATACGCAGTATTTT. Its translation: CASSQSGSGRGDTQYF.

This clone has more than one count but fewer than ten. The chain carries TRBV2 and TRBJ1-2; tentative D call: TRBD1 (6 bases). V was pared by 4 bases and J by 4 bases, with 13 bases between. Looked up from germline, CDR1 is SNHLY and CDR2 is FYNNEI. The CDR3 runs to 14 residues. The CDR3 region is CASSGNREPYGYTF. Here the CDR3 DNA reads TGTGCCAGCAGTGGGAACAGGGAACCCTATGGCTACACCTTC.

This clone was seen a few times. The chain employs TRBV18 and TRBJ1-4; TRBD1 agrees at 9 bases. The trim removed 3 bases at V and 6 bases at J, leaving 2 bases unmatched. The CDR3 runs to 14 residues. Germline CDR1 reads KGHSH; CDR2 reads LQKENI. CDR3 coding DNA: TGTGCCAGCTCACCGACAGGGGGGTATGAAAAACTGTTTTTT. Encoded protein: CASSPTGGYEKLFF. The full variable domain, completed using reference TRBV18 and TRBJ1-4, is NAGVMQNPRHLVRRRGQEARLRCSPMKGHSHVYWYRQLPEEGLKFMVYLQKENIIDESGMPKERFSAEFPKEGPSILRIQQVVRGDSAAYFCASSPTGGYEKLFFGSGTQLSVL.

DNA for the CDR3: TGTGCCAGCAGTCCGCGTAGACTAGCGGGGGGTCCCGGGGAGCTGTTTTTT. It is translated as CASSPRRLAGGPGELFF. The chain carries TRBV27 and TRBJ2-2; TRBD2 aligns across 13 bases. The CDR3 runs 17 residues. Germline V gene data show CDR1 as MNHEY and CDR2 as SMNVEV (reference sequence). J gave up 6 bases and V 5 bases, and 9 bases lay outside the gene matches.

CDR3 nucleotides: TGTGCCAGTAGCCGTAATACAGGGGACCGGCTCCGTCCATATAATTCACCCCTCCACTTT. This gives the protein CASSRNTGDRLRPYNSPLHF. The V call is TRBV19, the J call TRBJ1-6; 7 nucleotides match TRBD1. Germline V gene lookup returns CDR1 LNHDA and CDR2 SQIVND (reference sequence). CDR3 size: 20 residues. The V segment lost 6 bases and the J segment 4 bases; nucleotides outside the gene matches: 21.

In its sample, this clone was seen once. This chain uses TRBV28 with TRBJ1-4, with 9 bases fitting TRBD1. The length of the CDR3 is 13 residues. The trim removed 9 bases at V and 8 bases at J, leaving 7 bases unmatched. Germline loops: CDR1 MDHEN, CDR2 SYDVKM. CDR3 DNA sequence: TGTGCCAGTCGGGACAGGGTAAGGGAAAAACTGTTTTTT. As protein: CASRDRVREKLFF.

The genes are TRBV2 and TRBJ1-4; D perhaps matches TRBD1 (6 bases). The CDR3 is made up of 14 amino acids. CDR1 is SNHLY, CDR2 FYNNEI, per germline. Trimming pared 3 bases from V and 10 bases from J, leaving 15 bases between. CDR3 loop: CASSDRVQGIKLFF. Here the CDR3 DNA reads TGTGCCAGCAGTGACCGGGTCCAGGGGATAAAACTGTTTTTT.

The chain is built from TRBV6-1 and TRBJ1-6, with TRBD1 matching 7 bases. Germline V gene data show CDR1 as MNHNS and CDR2 as SASEGT. The J segment lost 10 bases and the V segment lost 1 base, leaving 7 bases of the junction unmatched. This CDR3 has 15 residues. CDR3: CASSEVGSGGSPLHF. CDR3 in DNA: TGTGCCAGCAGTGAAGTCGGTTCAGGGGGATCACCCCTCCACTTT.

The genes are TRBV30 and TRBJ2-7; no firm D call. Trimming removed 4 bases at V and 2 bases at J, with 12 bases between. CDR1 GTSNPN and CDR2 SVGIG come from the germline V gene (reference sequence). The CDR3 length is 13 residues. Here the CDR3 DNA reads TGTGCCTGGACCCCAGGTTCTCCCTACGAGCAGTACTTC. Protein product: CAWTPGSPYEQYF.

The chain has TRBV19 and TRBJ2-2; the match to TRBD1 covers 7 bases. Germline V CDR1 and CDR2: LNHDA, SQIVND (reference sequence). This CDR3 has 15 residues. The V and J ends lost 4 bases and 1 base, in that order; junction bases with no gene match: 3. CDR3 region: CASSKRTGNTGELFF. CDR3 coding DNA: TGTGCCAGTAGTAAACGGACAGGGAACACCGGGGAGCTGTTTTTT.

The CDR3: CASGKDRENYGYTF. The DNA for the CDR3 is TGCGCCAGCGGTAAAGACAGGGAGAACTATGGCTACACCTTC. The rearrangement joins TRBV5-1 to TRBJ1-2, with 7 bases identical to TRBD1. This CDR3 comprises 14 residues. V shed 7 bases, J shed 2 bases, and the junction held 8 bases outside the gene matches. Germline CDR1 is SGHRS and CDR2 is YFSETQ. Supplemented by reference TRBV5-1 and TRBJ1-2, the full variable domain reads KAGVTQTPRYLIKTRGQQVTLSCSPISGHRSVSWYQQTPGQGLQFLFEYFSETQRNKGNFPGRFSGRQFSNSRSEMNVSTLELGDSALYLCASGKDRENYGYTFGSGTRLTVV.

The chain uses TRBV14 and TRBJ2-5; unclear D gene. Between the trimmed V and J ends, which lost 4 bases and 2 bases, there was a span of 8 bases. CDR1 is SGHDN and CDR2 is FVKESK in the germline V gene. This CDR3 has 13 residues. The CDR3 loop reads CASSPDSQETQYF. In DNA, the CDR3 is TGTGCCAGCAGCCCTGACTCTCAAGAGACCCAGTACTTC.

The chain is built from TRBV5-4 and TRBJ2-1; D gene ambiguous. Trimming took off 7 bases at V and 5 bases at J, with 10 bases between the two ends. Germline lookup yields CDR1 SGHNT and CDR2 YYREEE (reference sequence). The CDR3 has 12 residues. For the CDR3, the DNA is TGTGCCAGCGGGCTTTTTGACAATGAGCAGTTCTTC. Protein product: CASGLFDNEQFF.

This clone was seen more than once but under ten times. The V and J genes are TRBV29-1 and TRBJ2-1; possible D gene TRBD2, 6 bases. V was cut by 6 bases and J by 0 bases, with 12 bases left in between. The CDR3 runs to 14 residues. Germline CDR1 reads SQVTM; CDR2 reads ANQGSEA. The CDR3 nucleotides are TGCAGCGTGAGGGACGGGAGCTCCTACAATGAGCAGTTCTTC. Its translation is CSVRDGSSYNEQFF.

This clone was recorded a few times. The chain joins TRBV7-9 to TRBJ1-4; D perhaps matches TRBD1 (5 bases). Germline values: CDR1 SEHNR, CDR2 FQNEAQ (reference sequence). This CDR3 is built from 17 residues. The V end lost 1 base, the J end lost 1 base, and 13 bases lay between the germline ends. CDR3 region: CASSLGRWTLTNEKLFF. The CDR3 DNA reads as TGTGCCAGCAGCTTAGGGCGCTGGACATTAACTAATGAAAAACTGTTTTTT.

This clone occurred once. The chain recombines TRBV7-9 with TRBJ1-6, with D perhaps TRBD1 (6 bases). V was shortened by 5 bases and J by 7 bases, with 12 bases between the two germline ends. Germline V gene lookup returns CDR1 SEHNR and CDR2 FQNEAQ (reference sequence). The CDR3 is made up of 14 amino acids. CDR3 in amino acids: CASSQGSRNSPLHF. The CDR3 coding sequence is TGTGCCAGCAGCCAGGGGTCTCGGAATTCACCCCTCCACTTT.